This T cell receptor beta chain originates from a study of siplizumab effects on memory and regulatory T cells. Across the study: Pairing was applied to the mixed lymphocyte reactions, which contained siplizumab at about 0.96 ug/mL or no drug. General study findings and limits: Memory T cells appeared less diverse than naive cells, which seemed to contribute substantially to alloresponse.

Researchers cocultured the mixed lymphocyte reaction cells at 37°C for approximately six days. Method: immunoSEQ multiplex PCR; TCRdb's copy keeps in-frame clones and lacks some. The repertoire holds 20,000 or so clones, about 45% seen once, with approximately 5.7% in the top ten. This clone is medium-sized in the sample. Its antigen is not identified. An end of the junction differs from the germline gene, which may be a read error. The CDR3 consists of 14 residues. Per the germline V gene, CDR1 is SGHTA and CDR2 is FQGNSA. The clonotype comes from a human donor in good health; the cells came from an allogeneic mixed lymphocyte reaction. Some clones in this sample may be carry-over from other donors' samples. Sequences were obtained from CFSE-low (dividing) CD4+ T cells sorted from an allogeneic mixed lymphocyte reaction. V is TRBV7-2 and J is TRBJ2-7, with D perhaps TRBD1 (6 bases). DNA for the CDR3: TGTGCCAGCAGCTTTGTGACAGGTTCCTTCGAGCAGTACTTC. Its translation is CASSFVTGSFEQYF.